This TCR beta chain was captured in a study of shared clonotypes between healthy human individuals. A word on this clone: Its specificity is not known.

Study outcomes and limitations: Represented genetic and exposure-history diversity was restricted by having few donors.

This CDR3 has 15 residues. Between the trimmed V and J ends, which lost 8 bases and 2 bases, there was a span of 16 bases. Germline V gene sequence: CDR1 SGHNT, CDR2 YENEEA. Several immunoSEQ plates received, in even portions, the genomic DNA of each subset. Clones were sequenced by immunoSEQ multiplex PCR, and TCRdb holds only the in-frame ones, with some missing. The table has around 510,000 clones, roughly 72% seen once; the top ten hold more than 10%. The sequencing input was PBMCs. The rearrangement links TRBV11-3 to TRBJ2-1; D might be TRBD2 (6 bases). The clonotype comes from a woman aged 40 to 50 in good health. Some clones in this sample may be carry-over from other donors' samples. DNA of the CDR3: TGTGCCAGCGGACCAGACGGAGGGGCCTACAATGAGCAGTTCTTC. This codes for CASGPDGGAYNEQFF.